Included here is one T cell receptor (beta chain) sequence, with context. This specimen belongs to a study of T cells in narcolepsy. Sequenced by immunoSEQ multiplex PCR; TCRdb stores in-frame clones only, minus some. In the table there are tens of thousands of clones, about four fifths of which are singletons. The ends lost 4 bases at V and 5 bases at J; junction bases unmatched: 7. Germline V gene data show CDR1 as MNHNS and CDR2 as SASEGT. This CDR3 has 17 amino acids. This chain links TRBV6-1 with TRBJ2-2; TRBD2 matches 13 bases. The specimen sequenced was CD45RA- memory CD4+ T cells from PBMCs. The receptor was isolated from a human donor with narcolepsy. DNA for the CDR3: TGTGCCAGCAGTGCACTAGCGGGAGGGCCTTGGACCGGGGAGCTGTTTTTT. As protein: CASSALAGGPWTGELFF.